Described below is a single T cell receptor beta chain sequence and its context. Profiled with immunoSEQ multiplex PCR; TCRdb holds only in-frame clones, not every one. This sample yields roughly 330,000 clones, of which around 90% are seen a single time; 1% to 1.5% belongs to the top ten. This sample is drawn from a study of cytomegalovirus exposure and HLA in healthy donors. Whole-study context: The platform used for the 120 validation repertoires matched that of the roughly 720 first-cohort repertoires, a later analysis reported.

Trimming shortened V by 3 bases and J by 6 bases, and 6 bases separated the two germline ends. The CDR3 is 10 amino acids. The germline CDR1 and CDR2 sequences are DFQATT and SNEGSKA (reference sequence). The TCR sequence derives from a woman aged 25 to 39 in good health and CMV-seropositive. This chain joins TRBV20-1 and TRBJ2-7; D gene uncertain. Sequencing used PBMCs. In DNA form, the CDR3 reads TGCAGTGCTAGCGTACTCGAGCAGTACTTC. Translating it yields CSASVLEQYF.